This T cell receptor beta chain derives from a study of OX40 agonist ivuxolimab in advanced cancers. Study-wide background: Clinicians treated patients with ivuxolimab, an agonistic anti-OX40 (CD134) antibody.

CDR3 length equals 14 residues. Germline loops: CDR1 SGHVS, CDR2 FQNEAQ. Unmatched junction bases numbered 5, after V lost 2 bases and J lost 6 bases. This table comes from immunoSEQ multiplex PCR, and its TCRdb copy is limited to in-frame clones, with some not included. In the table there are fewer than 65,000 clones, about 91% of which are singletons. This sample comprised CD4+ or CD8+ T cells sorted from blood, obtained in a trial of the OX40 agonist ivuxolimab. The V and J genes are TRBV7-8 and TRBJ1-2; 8 positions match TRBD1. The origin of this receptor is an adult with an advanced solid tumor such as melanoma, head and neck, liver or kidney cancer. This CDR3 is CASSLPDRGHGYTF. DNA for the CDR3: TGTGCCAGCAGCTTACCCGACAGGGGTCATGGCTACACCTTC.